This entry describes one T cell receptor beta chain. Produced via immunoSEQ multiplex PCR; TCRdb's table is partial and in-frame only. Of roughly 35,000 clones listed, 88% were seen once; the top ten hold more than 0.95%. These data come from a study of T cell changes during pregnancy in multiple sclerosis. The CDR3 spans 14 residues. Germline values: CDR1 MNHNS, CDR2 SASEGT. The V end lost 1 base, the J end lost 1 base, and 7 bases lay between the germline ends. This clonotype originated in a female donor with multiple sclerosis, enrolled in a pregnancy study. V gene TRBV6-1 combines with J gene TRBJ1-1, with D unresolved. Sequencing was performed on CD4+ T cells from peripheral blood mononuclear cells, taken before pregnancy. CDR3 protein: CASSEVEGNTEAFF. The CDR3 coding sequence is TGTGCCAGCAGTGAAGTCGAGGGGAACACTGAAGCTTTCTTT.